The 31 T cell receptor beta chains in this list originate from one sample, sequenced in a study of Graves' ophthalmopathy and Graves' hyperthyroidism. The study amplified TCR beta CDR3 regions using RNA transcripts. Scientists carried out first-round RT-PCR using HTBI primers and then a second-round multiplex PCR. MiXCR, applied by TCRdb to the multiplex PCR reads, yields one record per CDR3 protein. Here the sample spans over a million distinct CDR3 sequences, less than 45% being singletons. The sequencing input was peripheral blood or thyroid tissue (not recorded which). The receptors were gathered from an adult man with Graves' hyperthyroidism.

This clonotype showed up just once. In DNA form, the CDR3 reads TGTGCCAGCAGTGAACTCTTACATCAGCCCCAGCATTTT. Translated, it gives CASSELLHQPQHF. The V gene is TRBV2, the J gene TRBJ1-5, with D unclear. CDR3 length equals 13 residues. In germline, CDR1 is SNHLY, CDR2 FYNNEI. V dropped 2 bases and J dropped 5 bases, with 7 bases sitting between them.

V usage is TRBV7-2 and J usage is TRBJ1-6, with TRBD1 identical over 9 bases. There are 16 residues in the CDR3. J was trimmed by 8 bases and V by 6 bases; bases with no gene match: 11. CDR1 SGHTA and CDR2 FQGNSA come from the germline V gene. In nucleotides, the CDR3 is TGTGCCAGCAGTCCGCCGGGACAGGGACGCCATTCACCCCTCCACTTT. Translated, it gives CASSPPGQGRHSPLHF. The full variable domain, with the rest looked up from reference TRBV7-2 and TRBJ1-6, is GAGVSQSPSNKVTEKGKDVELRCDPISGHTALYWYRQSLGQGLEFLIYFQGNSAPDKSGLPSDRFSAERTGGSVSTLTIQRTQQEDSAVYLCASSPPGQGRHSPLHFGNGTRLTVT.

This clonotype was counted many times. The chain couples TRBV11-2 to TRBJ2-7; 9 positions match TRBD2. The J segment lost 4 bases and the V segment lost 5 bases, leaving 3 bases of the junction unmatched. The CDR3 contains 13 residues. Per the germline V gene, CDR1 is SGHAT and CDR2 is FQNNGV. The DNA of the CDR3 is TGTGCCAGCAGCCGGACTAGCGAGTACGAGCAGTACTTC. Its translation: CASSRTSEYEQYF.

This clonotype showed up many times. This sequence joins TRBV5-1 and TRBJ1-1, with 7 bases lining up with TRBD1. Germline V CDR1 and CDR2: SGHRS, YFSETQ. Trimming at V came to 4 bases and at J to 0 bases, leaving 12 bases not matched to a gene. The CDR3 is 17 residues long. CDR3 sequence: CASSPAGTANMNTEAFF. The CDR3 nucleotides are TGCGCCAGCAGCCCCGCCGGGACAGCTAACATGAACACTGAAGCTTTCTTT.

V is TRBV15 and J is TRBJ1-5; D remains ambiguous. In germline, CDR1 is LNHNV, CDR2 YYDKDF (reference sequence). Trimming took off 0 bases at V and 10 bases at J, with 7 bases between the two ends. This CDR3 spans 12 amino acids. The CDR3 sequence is CATSRDIGPQHF. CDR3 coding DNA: TGTGCCACCAGCAGAGATATCGGCCCCCAGCATTTT.

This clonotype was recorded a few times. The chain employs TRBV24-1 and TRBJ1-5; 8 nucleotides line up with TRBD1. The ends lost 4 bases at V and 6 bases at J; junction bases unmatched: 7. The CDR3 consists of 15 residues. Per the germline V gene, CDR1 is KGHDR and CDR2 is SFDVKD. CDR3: CATSETGTGSQPQHF. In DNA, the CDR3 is TGTGCCACCAGTGAAACCGGGACAGGTTCTCAGCCCCAGCATTTT.

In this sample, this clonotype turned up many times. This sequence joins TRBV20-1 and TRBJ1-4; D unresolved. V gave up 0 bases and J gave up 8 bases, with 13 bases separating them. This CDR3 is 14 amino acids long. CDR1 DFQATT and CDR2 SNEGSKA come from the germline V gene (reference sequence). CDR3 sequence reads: CSARDPEYAEKLFF. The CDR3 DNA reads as TGCAGTGCTAGAGATCCGGAGTACGCGGAAAAACTGTTTTTT.

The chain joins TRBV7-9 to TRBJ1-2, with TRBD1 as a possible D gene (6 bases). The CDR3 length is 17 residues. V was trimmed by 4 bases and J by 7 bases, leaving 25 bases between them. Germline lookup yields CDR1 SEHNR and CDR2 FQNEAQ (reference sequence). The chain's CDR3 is CASSWGRGAKAISGYTF. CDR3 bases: TGTGCCAGCAGCTGGGGACGGGGGGCTAAAGCAATCAGTGGCTACACCTTC. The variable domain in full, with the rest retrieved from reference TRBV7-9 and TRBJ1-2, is DTGVSQNPRHKITKRGQNVTFRCDPISEHNRLYWYRQTLGQGPEFLTYFQNEAQLEKSRLLSDRFSAERPKGSFSTLEIQRTEQGDSAMYLCASSWGRGAKAISGYTFGSGTRLTVV.

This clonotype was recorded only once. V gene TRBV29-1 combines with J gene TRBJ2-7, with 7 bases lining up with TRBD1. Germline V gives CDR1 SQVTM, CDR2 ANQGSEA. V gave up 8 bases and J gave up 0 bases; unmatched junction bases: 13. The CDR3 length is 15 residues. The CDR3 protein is CSLGTDHRLSYEQYF. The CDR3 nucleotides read TGCAGCTTGGGGACAGACCATAGACTCTCCTACGAGCAGTACTTC.

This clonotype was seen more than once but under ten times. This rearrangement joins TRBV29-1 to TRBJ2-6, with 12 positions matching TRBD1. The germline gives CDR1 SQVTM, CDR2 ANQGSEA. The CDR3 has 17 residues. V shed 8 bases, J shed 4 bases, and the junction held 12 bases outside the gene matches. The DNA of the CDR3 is TGCAGCATCCTCCCGGGACAGGGGGCGGTCGGGGCCAACGTCCTGACTTTC. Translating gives CSILPGQGAVGANVLTF.

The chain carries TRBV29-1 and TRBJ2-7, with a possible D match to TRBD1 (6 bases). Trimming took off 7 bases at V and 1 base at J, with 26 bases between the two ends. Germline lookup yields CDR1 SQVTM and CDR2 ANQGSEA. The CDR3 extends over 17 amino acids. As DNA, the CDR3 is TGCAGCGCCAAGCCCTCTCCGGGAAACAGGGTGTCCTACGAGCAGTACTTC. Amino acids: CSAKPSPGNRVSYEQYF.

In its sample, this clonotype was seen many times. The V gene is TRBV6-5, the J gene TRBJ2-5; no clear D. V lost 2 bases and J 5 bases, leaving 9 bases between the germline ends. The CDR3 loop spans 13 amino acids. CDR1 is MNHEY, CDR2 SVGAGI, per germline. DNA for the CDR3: TGTGCCAGCAGTTACGCGCCAACGGAGACCCAGTACTTC. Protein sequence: CASSYAPTETQYF.

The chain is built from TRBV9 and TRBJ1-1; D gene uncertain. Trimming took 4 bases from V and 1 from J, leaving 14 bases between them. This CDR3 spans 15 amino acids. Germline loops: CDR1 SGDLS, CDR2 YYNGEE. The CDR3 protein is CASSLEGRENTEAFF. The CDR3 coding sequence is TGTGCCAGCAGCTTGGAAGGGCGAGAGAACACTGAAGCTTTCTTT.

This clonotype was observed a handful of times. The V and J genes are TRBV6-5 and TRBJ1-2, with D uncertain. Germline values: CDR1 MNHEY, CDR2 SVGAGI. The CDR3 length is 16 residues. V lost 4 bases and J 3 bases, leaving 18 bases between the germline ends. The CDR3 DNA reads TGTGCCAGCAGTTTAAGAGTGGGTGTTTCGGACTATGGCTACACCTTC. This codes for CASSLRVGVSDYGYTF.

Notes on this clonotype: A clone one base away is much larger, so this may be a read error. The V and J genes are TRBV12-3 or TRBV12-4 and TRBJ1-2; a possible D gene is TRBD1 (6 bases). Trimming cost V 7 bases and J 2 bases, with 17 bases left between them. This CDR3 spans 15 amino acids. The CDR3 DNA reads TGTGCCAGCACCCGGGACATGGGCCAGAACTATGGCTACACCTTC. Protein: CASTRDMGQNYGYTF.

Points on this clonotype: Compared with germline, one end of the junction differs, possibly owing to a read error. CDR3 coding DNA: TGTGCCAGCAGTTTATGGAGCGGAATACAAGAGACCCAGTACTTC. Translation: CASSLWSGIQETQYF. This sequence joins TRBV10-3 and TRBJ2-5, with a tentative D call TRBD2 (5 bases). Germline CDR1 is ENHRY and CDR2 is SYGVKD. This CDR3 has 15 residues.

In DNA, the CDR3 is TGCAGCTTGATTGCTGAAGAGACCCAGTACTTC. Its protein is CSLIAEETQYF. This sequence joins TRBV29-1 and TRBJ2-5; D gene uncertain. The CDR3 length is 11 residues. Germline V CDR1 and CDR2: SQVTM, ANQGSEA. Trimming stripped 8 bases from V and 3 bases from J, with 10 bases between.

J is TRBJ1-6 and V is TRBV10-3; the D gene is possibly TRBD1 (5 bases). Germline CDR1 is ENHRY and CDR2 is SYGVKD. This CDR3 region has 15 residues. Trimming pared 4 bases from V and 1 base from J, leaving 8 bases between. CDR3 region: CAISVGDSYNSPLHF. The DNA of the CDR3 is TGTGCCATCAGTGTAGGGGATTCCTATAATTCACCCCTCCACTTT.

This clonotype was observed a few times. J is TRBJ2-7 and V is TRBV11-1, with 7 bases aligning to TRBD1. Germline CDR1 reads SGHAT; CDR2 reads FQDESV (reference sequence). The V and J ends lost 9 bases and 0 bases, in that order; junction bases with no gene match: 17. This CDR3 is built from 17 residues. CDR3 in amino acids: CASTPIEGDSNSYEQYF. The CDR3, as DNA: TGTGCCAGTACCCCAATAGAAGGGGACAGCAACTCCTACGAGCAGTACTTC.

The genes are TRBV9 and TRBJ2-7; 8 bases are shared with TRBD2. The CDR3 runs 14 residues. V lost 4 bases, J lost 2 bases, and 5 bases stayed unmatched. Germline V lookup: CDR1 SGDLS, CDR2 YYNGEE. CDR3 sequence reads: CASSLGLDAYEQYF. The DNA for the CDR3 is TGTGCCAGCAGCCTGGGACTAGATGCCTACGAGCAGTACTTC.

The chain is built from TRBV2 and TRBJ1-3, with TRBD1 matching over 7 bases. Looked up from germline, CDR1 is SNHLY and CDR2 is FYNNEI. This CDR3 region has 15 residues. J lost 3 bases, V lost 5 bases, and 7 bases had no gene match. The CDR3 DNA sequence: TGTGCCAGCAGTTTGACAGGGAGCTTTGGAAACACCATATATTTT. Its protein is CASSLTGSFGNTIYF. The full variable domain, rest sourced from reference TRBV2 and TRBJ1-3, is EPEVTQTPSHQVTQMGQEVILRCVPISNHLYFYWYRQILGQKVEFLVSFYNNEISEKSEIFDDQFSVERPDGSNFTLKIRSTKLEDSAMYFCASSLTGSFGNTIYFGEGSWLTVV.

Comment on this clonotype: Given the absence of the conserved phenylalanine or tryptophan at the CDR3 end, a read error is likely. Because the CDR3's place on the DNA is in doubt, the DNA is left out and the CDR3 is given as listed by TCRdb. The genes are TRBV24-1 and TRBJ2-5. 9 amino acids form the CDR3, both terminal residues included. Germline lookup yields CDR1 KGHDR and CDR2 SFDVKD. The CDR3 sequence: CATSDPLDG.

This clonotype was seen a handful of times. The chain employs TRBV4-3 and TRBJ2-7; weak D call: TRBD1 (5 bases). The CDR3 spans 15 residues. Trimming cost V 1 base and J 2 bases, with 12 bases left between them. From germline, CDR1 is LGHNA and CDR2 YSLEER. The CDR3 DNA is TGCGCCAGCAGCCAAGGCGCAGGGTCCACCTACGAGCAGTACTTC. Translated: CASSQGAGSTYEQYF.

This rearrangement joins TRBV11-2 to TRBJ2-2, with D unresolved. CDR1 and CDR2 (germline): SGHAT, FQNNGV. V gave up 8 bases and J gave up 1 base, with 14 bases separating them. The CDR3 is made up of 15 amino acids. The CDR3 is CASCPEAVNTGELFF. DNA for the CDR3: TGTGCCAGCTGCCCCGAGGCGGTGAACACCGGGGAGCTGTTTTTT.

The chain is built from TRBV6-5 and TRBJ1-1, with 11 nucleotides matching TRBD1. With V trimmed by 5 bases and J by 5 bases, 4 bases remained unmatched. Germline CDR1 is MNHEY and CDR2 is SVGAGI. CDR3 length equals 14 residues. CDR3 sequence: CASSRTGGYTEAFF. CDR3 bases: TGTGCCAGCAGTAGGACAGGGGGCTATACTGAAGCTTTCTTT.

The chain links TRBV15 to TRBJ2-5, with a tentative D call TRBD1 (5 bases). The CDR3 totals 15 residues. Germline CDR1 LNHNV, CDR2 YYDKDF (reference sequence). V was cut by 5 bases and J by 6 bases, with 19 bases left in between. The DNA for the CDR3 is TGTGCCACCAGCCCCCGGCGAGATCAGGGCCAGACCCAGTACTTC. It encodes CATSPRRDQGQTQYF.

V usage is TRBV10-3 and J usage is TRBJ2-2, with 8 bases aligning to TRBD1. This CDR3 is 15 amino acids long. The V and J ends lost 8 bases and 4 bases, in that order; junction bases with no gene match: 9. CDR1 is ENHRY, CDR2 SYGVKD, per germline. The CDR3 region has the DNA TGTGCCATCGGAACTGGACAGGGACCCACCGGGGAGCTGTTTTTT. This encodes CAIGTGQGPTGELFF.

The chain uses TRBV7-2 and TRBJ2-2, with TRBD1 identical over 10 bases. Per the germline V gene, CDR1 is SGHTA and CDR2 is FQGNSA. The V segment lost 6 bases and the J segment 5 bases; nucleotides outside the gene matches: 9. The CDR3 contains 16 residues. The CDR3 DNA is TGTGCCAGCAGATCTTCTGGGGACAGGGGAACCGGGGAGCTGTTTTTT. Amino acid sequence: CASRSSGDRGTGELFF.

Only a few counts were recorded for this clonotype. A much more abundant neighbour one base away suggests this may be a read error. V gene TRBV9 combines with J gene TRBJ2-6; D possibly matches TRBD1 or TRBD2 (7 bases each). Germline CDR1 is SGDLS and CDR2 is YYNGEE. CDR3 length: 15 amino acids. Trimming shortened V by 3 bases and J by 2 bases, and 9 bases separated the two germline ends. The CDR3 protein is CASSAGGAGANVLTF. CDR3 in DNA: TGTGCCAGCAGCGCAGGGGGGGCTGGGGCCAACGTCCTGACTTTC.

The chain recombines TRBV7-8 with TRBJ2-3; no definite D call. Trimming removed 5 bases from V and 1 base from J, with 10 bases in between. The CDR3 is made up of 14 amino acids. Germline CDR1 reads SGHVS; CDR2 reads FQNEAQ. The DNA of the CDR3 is TGTGCCAGCAGCACCACTATGGGCACAGATACGCAGTATTTT. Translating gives CASSTTMGTDTQYF.

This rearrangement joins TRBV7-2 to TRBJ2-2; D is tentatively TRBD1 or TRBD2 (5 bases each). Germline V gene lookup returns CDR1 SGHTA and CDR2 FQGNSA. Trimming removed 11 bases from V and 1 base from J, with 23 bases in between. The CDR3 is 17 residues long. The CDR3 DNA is TGTGCCGAGCAGCTCAGCACGGGGCGCGGGAACACCGGGGAGCTGTTTTTT. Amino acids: CAEQLSTGRGNTGELFF.